This is a list of T cell receptor beta chains from one sample in a study of T cell responses to AZD1222 COVID-19 vaccine. The repertoire was sequenced with immunoSEQ multiplex PCR; TCRdb's copy has only in-frame clones and lacks some. The table lists about 140,000 clones, about 92% of them singletons. Sequenced material: peripheral blood, taken 28 days after the second AZD1222 dose. These receptor sequences come from an adult who received the AZD1222 COVID-19 vaccine. Both conserved end residues are part of each CDR3. A D gene is named only where the DNA matches it firmly. Clone size appears in some rows only: once, few, many, or a class for an expanded clone.

>15|TRBJ1-1|TRBD1|TRBV24-1|few
TGTGCCACCAGTGACTCACAGGGGGAGACCACTGAAGCTTTCTTT
CATSDSQGETTEAFF
>13|TRBJ2-3|.|TRBV7-9|.
TGTGCCAGCAGCGCGTTGCTGGTAGATACGCAGTATTTT
CASSALLVDTQYF
>16|TRBJ2-1|TRBD2|TRBV5-1|.
TGCGCCAGCAGCTTGGGAACTAGCGGGCCCTACAATGAGCAGTTCTTC
CASSLGTSGPYNEQFF
>14|TRBJ1-3|TRBD1|TRBV30|.
TGTGCCTCCCCTGGGGACAGCTCTGGAAACACCATATATTTT
CASPGDSSGNTIYF
>15|TRBJ2-5|TRBD2|TRBV6-2/TRBV6-3|few
TGTGCCAGCAGTCGAGTTCCGGGAGGTCAAGAGACCCAGTACTTC
CASSRVPGGQETQYF
>15|TRBJ1-2|TRBD1|TRBV27|.
TGTGCCAGCGCCCGGCGTGGCAGGGGGGACTATGGCTACACCTTC
CASARRGRGDYGYTF
>15|TRBJ2-6|.|TRBV28|.
TGTGCCAGCACTTTACAGGGTACTGGGGCCAACGTCCTGACTTTC
CASTLQGTGANVLTF
>15|TRBJ1-5|.|TRBV28|.
TGTGCCAGCAGCATCATGGGACTTAGCAATCAGCCCCAGCATTTT
CASSIMGLSNQPQHF
>14|TRBJ1-6|TRBD1|TRBV28|.
TGTGCCATCTCACGGGACAGGGAAAATTCACCCCTCCACTTT
CAISRDRENSPLHF
>15|TRBJ1-3|TRBD1|TRBV25-1|.
TGTGCCAGCACTCCGTCGACAGGGATCGGAAACACCATATATTTT
CASTPSTGIGNTIYF
>15|TRBJ1-5|TRBD1|TRBV19|.
TGTGCCAGTAGTTCGGGACAGGTGACCAATCAGCCCCAGCATTTT
CASSSGQVTNQPQHF
>13|TRBJ2-2|TRBD1|TRBV18|.
TGTGCCGGGTGGACAGGGCCTCCCGGGGAGCTGTTTTTT
CAGWTGPPGELFF
>14|TRBJ1-4|.|TRBV5-1|.
TGCGCCAGCAGCCAACAATCAACAGGGGAAAAACTGTTTTTT
CASSQQSTGEKLFF
>15|TRBJ2-5|.|TRBV23-1|once
TGCGCCAGCAGTCACCACGACACGGCCCAAGAGACCCAGTACTTC
CASSHHDTAQETQYF
>11|TRBJ2-7|.|TRBV18|many
TGTGCCAGCTCAGGGGGCTACGAGCAGTACTTC
CASSGGYEQYF
>19|TRBJ1-4|.|TRBV4-1|.
TGCGCCAGCAGCCAAGCGGGAGGGAGAGGGGCGAGGTCATTTGAAAAACTGTTTTTT
CASSQAGGRGARSFEKLFF
>17|TRBJ2-2|.|TRBV5-4|.
TGTGCCAGCAGTCTAGTTGCCGGGCCCCTAAACACCGGGGAGCTGTTTTTT
CASSLVAGPLNTGELFF
>15|TRBJ1-1|.|TRBV18|.
TGTGCCAGCTCACCACTTTCAGGGGAGAGCACTGAAGCTTTCTTT
CASSPLSGESTEAFF